A single sample is the source of the 21 T cell receptor beta chains below, sequenced in a study of identical twins. One entry per CDR3 protein results from TCRdb running MiXCR on the 5' RACE reads. The sample lists a few hundred thousand distinct CDR3 sequences, approximately 24% occurring once. The same specimen was also included in a second study, on T cells expressing NK-cell markers.

The source material was CD4+ T cells sorted from blood. The receptors shown here come from a woman aged 18-30 years in good health.

This chain uses TRBV5-8 with TRBJ2-3; 11 bases match TRBD2. The CDR3 runs to 16 residues. The ends lost 0 bases at V and 10 bases at J; junction bases unmatched: 10. CDR1 is SGHTS, CDR2 YDEGEE, per germline. This CDR3 is CASSLGASGRTVAQYF. The CDR3 DNA is TGTGCCAGCAGCTTGGGGGCTAGCGGGAGGACTGTAGCGCAGTATTTT. The variable domain in full, completed from reference TRBV5-8 and TRBJ2-3, reads EAGVTQSPTHLIKTRGQQATLRCSPISGHTSVYWYQQALGLGLQFLLWYDEGEERNRGNFPPRFSGRQFPNYSSELNVNALELEDSALYLCASSLGASGRTVAQYFGPGTRLTVL.

The V gene is TRBV6-5, the J gene TRBJ2-3; 10 bases agree with TRBD1. CDR1 and CDR2 from the germline V gene are MNHEY and SVGAGI. The CDR3 is 17 residues long. Trimming took 4 bases from V and 6 from J; bases not matched to a gene: 13. This CDR3 is CASSSGWGQGTGDTQYF. CDR3 in DNA: TGTGCCAGCAGTTCAGGTTGGGGACAGGGGACTGGTGATACGCAGTATTTT.

This clonotype occurred a few times. DNA for the CDR3: TGTGCCAGCACCCCAGGGGGGAGGATGGCAGATACGCAGTATTTT. Its translation: CASTPGGRMADTQYF. The V gene is TRBV28, the J gene TRBJ2-3, with D possibly matching TRBD1 (7 bases). Deletions cut 7 bases from V and 4 bases from J, with 18 bases between. Germline V gene lookup returns CDR1 MDHEN and CDR2 SYDVKM. This CDR3 has 15 amino acids.

This clonotype was counted between two and nine times. This rearrangement joins TRBV6-2 or TRBV6-3 to TRBJ2-1, with a weak D call TRBD1 (9 bases). Deletions cut 6 bases from V and 10 bases from J, with 25 bases between. The CDR3 runs to 16 residues. The germline CDR1 and CDR2 sequences are MNHEY and SVGEGT. Here the CDR3 reads CASSGTPGQGLGEQFF. The CDR3 DNA is TGTGCCAGCAGCGGAACACCGGGACAGGGACTAGGCGAGCAGTTCTTC.

This clonotype was counted only a few times. CDR3 residues: CASSLVRRINEQFF. As DNA, the CDR3 is TGTGCCAGCAGCTTAGTAAGGAGGATCAATGAGCAGTTCTTC. The gene calls are TRBV11-2 and TRBJ2-1, with D perhaps TRBD2 (5 bases). The germline CDR1 and CDR2 sequences are SGHAT and FQNNGV. V was trimmed by 1 base and J by 6 bases, leaving 10 bases between them. The CDR3 length is 14 residues.

This clonotype was picked up many times. The chain links TRBV9 to TRBJ2-1; TRBD1 aligns across 8 bases. CDR3 length: 14 residues. V was clipped by 4 bases and J by 7 bases; unmatched bases: 7. Germline CDR1 and CDR2: SGDLS and YYNGEE. CDR3 sequence: CASSPWTGWNEQFF. The DNA for the CDR3 is TGTGCCAGCAGCCCATGGACAGGGTGGAATGAGCAGTTCTTC.

The chain links TRBV6-5 to TRBJ2-7; TRBD1 matches 11 bases. J gave up 7 bases and V 2 bases, and 7 bases lay outside the gene matches. This CDR3 is built from 15 residues. CDR1 is MNHEY and CDR2 is SVGAGI in the germline V gene. CDR3 residues: CASSYGGQGAREQYF. CDR3 nucleotides: TGTGCCAGCAGTTACGGAGGACAGGGGGCGAGGGAGCAGTACTTC.

This clonotype has only a few counts. The CDR3 spells CASSLAGATYEQYF. The CDR3 DNA is TGTGCCAGCAGTTTAGCGGGAGCAACCTACGAGCAGTACTTC. V and J are TRBV12-3 or TRBV12-4 and TRBJ2-7; tentative D call: TRBD2 (5 bases). The CDR3 contains 14 residues. V was cut by 0 bases and J by 2 bases, with 8 bases left in between.

This clonotype occurred a few times. The genes are TRBV29-1 and TRBJ2-6; D is ambiguous. V dropped 4 bases and J dropped 0 bases, with 10 bases sitting between them. There are 15 residues in the CDR3. Germline CDR1 SQVTM, CDR2 ANQGSEA. The CDR3 here is CSVVITLSGANVLTF. The CDR3 region has the DNA TGCAGCGTTGTAATTACCCTCTCTGGGGCCAACGTCCTGACTTTC.

The V call is TRBV12-3 or TRBV12-4, the J call TRBJ2-7; a weak D match, TRBD2 (5 bases). The CDR3 spans 18 residues. V was pared by 3 bases and J by 7 bases, with 28 bases between. The CDR3 DNA reads TGTGCCAGCAGTTTGAGACTACGAACAGCCCTAGCCTACGAGGAGCAGTACTTC. Amino acid sequence: CASSLRLRTALAYEEQYF.

The rearrangement uses TRBV20-1 and TRBJ1-6; possibly TRBD1 for D (5 bases). CDR1 DFQATT and CDR2 SNEGSKA come from the germline V gene (reference sequence). Between the trimmed V and J ends, which lost 1 base and 10 bases, there was a span of 20 bases. There are 16 residues in the CDR3. CDR3 DNA: TGCAGTGCTAGAGGGGCAGGCGGGGCTGGGTGGTCACCCCTCCACTTT. Translated, it gives CSARGAGGAGWSPLHF.

This clonotype was seen a handful of times. V is TRBV20-1 and J is TRBJ1-4; D is unresolved. Germline V gives CDR1 DFQATT, CDR2 SNEGSKA (reference sequence). CDR3 length: 14 amino acids. V was shortened by 5 bases and J by 5 bases, with 15 bases between the two germline ends. The CDR3 bases are TGCAGTGCTCTCATGCCGACAAAGAATGAAAAACTGTTTTTT. It is translated as CSALMPTKNEKLFF.

This clonotype has a handful of counts. J is TRBJ2-7 and V is TRBV18; 7 bases line up with TRBD2. The V gene's germline CDR1 is KGHSH and CDR2 LQKENI. The CDR3 loop spans 13 amino acids. J lost 2 bases, V lost 6 bases, and 4 bases had no gene match. The CDR3 bases are TGTGCCAGCTCGCCGGGACTACCCTACGAGCAGTACTTC. It codes for CASSPGLPYEQYF.

This clonotype occurred once. The chain carries TRBV15 and TRBJ2-1; 9 nucleotides align to TRBD2. Per the germline V gene, CDR1 is LNHNV and CDR2 is YYDKDF (reference sequence). The junction had 2 bases not matched to a gene; V was cut back by 1 base and J by 1 base. This CDR3 spans 16 amino acids. Here the CDR3 reads CATSRVSGRSYNEQFF. The CDR3 DNA is TGTGCCACCAGCAGAGTGAGCGGGAGGTCCTACAATGAGCAGTTCTTC.

This chain joins TRBV11-2 and TRBJ2-5; D gene unclear. V shed 5 bases and J shed 5 bases, with 9 bases lying between them. The CDR3 has 12 residues. Germline loops: CDR1 SGHAT, CDR2 FQNNGV. The CDR3 spells CASSPIGETQYF. The DNA for the CDR3 is TGTGCCAGCAGCCCCATCGGGGAGACCCAGTACTTC.

This rearrangement joins TRBV6-2 or TRBV6-3 to TRBJ2-5; 11 bases are shared with TRBD2. The CDR3 is made up of 15 amino acids. CDR1 and CDR2 (germline): MNHEY, SVGEGT. With V trimmed by 6 bases and J by 0 bases, 3 bases remained unmatched. CDR3 protein: CASSQLAGDQETQYF. Here the CDR3 DNA reads TGTGCCAGCAGCCAACTAGCGGGAGACCAAGAGACCCAGTACTTC.

This clonotype was found a few times. This rearrangement joins TRBV6-5 to TRBJ1-1, with a possible D match to TRBD1 (5 bases). The CDR3 has 13 amino acids. V lost 4 bases to trimming and J lost 2 bases, with 8 bases between them. Germline V gives CDR1 MNHEY, CDR2 SVGAGI. CDR3 in amino acids: CASSWGHNTEAFF. For the CDR3, the DNA is TGTGCCAGCAGTTGGGGCCATAACACTGAAGCTTTCTTT.

This clonotype was seen a handful of times. This sequence joins TRBV2 and TRBJ2-7; no firm D call. The CDR3 consists of 12 residues. The germline V and J ends were trimmed by 7 bases and 5 bases, with 12 bases remaining between them. Germline V gene sequence: CDR1 SNHLY, CDR2 FYNNEI. Here the CDR3 DNA reads TGTGCCAGCAAAGGCAGGTCCAACGAGCAGTACTTC. This encodes CASKGRSNEQYF.

This rearrangement joins TRBV30 to TRBJ2-1; the match to TRBD2 covers 9 bases. Unmatched junction bases numbered 13, after V lost 4 bases and J lost 15 bases. The CDR3 spans 13 residues. Germline CDR1 GTSNPN, CDR2 SVGIG (reference sequence). CDR3 residues: CAWIPGLASDGFF. The CDR3 DNA is TGTGCCTGGATTCCCGGACTAGCGTCGGACGGGTTCTTC. Full variable domain (remainder filled in from reference TRBV30 and TRBJ2-1): SQTIHQWPATLVQPVGSPLSLECTVEGTSNPNLYWYRQAAGRGLQLLFYSVGIGQISSEVPQNLSASRPQDRQFILSSKKLLLSDSGFYLCAWIPGLASDGFFGPGTRLTVL.

The gene calls are TRBV4-3 and TRBJ2-3, with 7 positions matching TRBD2. The CDR3 spans 17 residues. Looked up from germline, CDR1 is LGHNA and CDR2 is YSLEER. Unmatched junction bases numbered 14, after V lost 4 bases and J lost 4 bases. The CDR3 DNA follows: TGCGCCAGCAGCCGAGTGCACCGACTAGCATCTGCAGATACGCAGTATTTT. Its protein product is CASSRVHRLASADTQYF.

This chain uses TRBV6-1 with TRBJ2-3, with D hard to call. Germline V gene lookup returns CDR1 MNHNS and CDR2 SASEGT. Trimming left V 7 bases short and J 9 bases short, with 20 bases between. The CDR3 covers 14 residues. CDR3 amino acids: CASKVPGLVGTQYF. The CDR3 coding sequence is TGTGCCAGCAAAGTACCGGGCCTAGTGGGAACGCAGTATTTT.